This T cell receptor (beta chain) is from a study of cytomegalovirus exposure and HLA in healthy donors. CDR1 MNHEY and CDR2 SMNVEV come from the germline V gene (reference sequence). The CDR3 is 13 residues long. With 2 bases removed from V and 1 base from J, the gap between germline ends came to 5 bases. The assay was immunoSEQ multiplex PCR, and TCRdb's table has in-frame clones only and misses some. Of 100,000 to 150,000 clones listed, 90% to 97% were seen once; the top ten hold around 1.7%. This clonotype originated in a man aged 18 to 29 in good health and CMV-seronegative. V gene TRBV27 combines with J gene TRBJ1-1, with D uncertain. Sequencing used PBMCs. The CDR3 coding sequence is TGTGCCAGCAGTTTAGGCAGGAACACTGAAGCTTTCTTT. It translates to CASSLGRNTEAFF.